This passage covers 22 T cell receptor beta chains from one sample sequenced in a study of blood T cell repertoires in COVID-19. The repertoire was sequenced with immunoSEQ multiplex PCR; TCRdb's copy has only in-frame clones and lacks some. The repertoire holds about 400,000 clones, with more than 85% as singletons. The source material was peripheral blood. The origin of the receptors is a human donor in a cohort sampled during active COVID-19.

This clone was seen a single time. The rearrangement joins TRBV19 to TRBJ1-1; 7 bases fit TRBD1. V shed 5 bases, J shed 6 bases, and the junction held 12 bases outside the gene matches. From germline, CDR1 is LNHDA and CDR2 SQIVND (reference sequence). The CDR3 extends over 15 amino acids. The CDR3 bases are TGTGCCAGTAGTCCTCATCGACAGGGAGCCCCTGAAGCTTTCTTT. Translation: CASSPHRQGAPEAFF.

The CDR3 region is CASSRSTGYGYTF. CDR3 DNA sequence: TGTGCCAGCAGTCGTTCGACAGGGTATGGCTACACCTTC. This chain connects TRBV6-5 to TRBJ1-2; 7 bases line up with TRBD1. Germline assignment: CDR1 MNHEY and CDR2 SVGAGI. V shed 5 bases and J 5 bases; nucleotides not matched to a gene: 5. The CDR3 loop spans 13 amino acids.

This chain joins TRBV11-2 and TRBJ2-7; tentative D call: TRBD1 (5 bases). Germline V gene lookup returns CDR1 SGHAT and CDR2 FQNNGV. This CDR3 is 14 amino acids long. V was shortened by 1 base and J by 3 bases, with 10 bases between the two germline ends. DNA for the CDR3: TGTGCCAGCAGCTTAGGCCCGCAGGGCTACGAGCAGTACTTC. It specifies CASSLGPQGYEQYF.

The J gene is TRBJ2-1, the V gene TRBV4-1; no firm D call. Germline CDR1 is MGHRA and CDR2 is YSYEKL. The CDR3 is 14 residues long. V was cut by 4 bases and J by 5 bases, with 12 bases left in between. The CDR3 spells CASSPLQLNNEQFF. The CDR3 DNA is TGCGCCAGCAGCCCCCTGCAGTTGAACAATGAGCAGTTCTTC.

The DNA of the CDR3 is TGTGCCTGGAGTAATAACCCACAGGGGAACTATGGCTACACCTTC. Its protein is CAWSNNPQGNYGYTF. The chain has TRBV30 and TRBJ1-2; the match to TRBD1 covers 7 bases. V lost 2 bases to trimming and J lost 2 bases; unmatched junction nucleotides: 8. Germline V gives CDR1 GTSNPN, CDR2 SVGIG (reference sequence). This CDR3 has 15 residues.

As concerns this clone: At one end the junction does not follow the germline gene, possibly because of a read error. This sequence joins TRBV5-1 and TRBJ2-7, with 10 bases lining up with TRBD1. The CDR3 sequence is 14 residues long. Germline CDR1 and CDR2: SGHRS and YFSETQ. CDR3 in DNA: TGCGCCAGCAGCTCCCGGGACAGGGGTGCTCCCGGGGACTTC. It codes for CASSSRDRGAPGDF.

The chain employs TRBV5-5 and TRBJ2-7; D is unresolved. The germline V gene has CDR1 SGHKS and CDR2 YYEKEE (reference sequence). The V end was cut by 3 bases, the J end by 2 bases, with 9 bases between. The CDR3 length is 13 residues. Written as DNA, the CDR3 is TGTGCCAGCAGCTCCAGACTGACCTACGAGCAGTACTTC. Translated: CASSSRLTYEQYF.

The V and J genes are TRBV9 and TRBJ2-2, with TRBD2 matching 9 bases. V shed 0 bases and J 4 bases; nucleotides not matched to a gene: 4. Per the germline V gene, CDR1 is SGDLS and CDR2 is YYNGEE. The CDR3 covers 16 residues. The CDR3 spells CASSVGGLAPTGELFF. CDR3 DNA sequence: TGTGCCAGCAGCGTAGGGGGACTAGCCCCCACCGGGGAGCTGTTTTTT. Drawing the rest from reference TRBV9 and TRBJ2-2, the complete variable domain is DSGVTQTPKHLITATGQRVTLRCSPRSGDLSVYWYQQSLDQGLQFLIQYYNGEERAKGNILERFSAQQFPDLHSELNLSSLELGDSALYFCASSVGGLAPTGELFFGEGSRLTVL.

The chain is built from TRBV7-3 and TRBJ1-5; TRBD1 aligns across 7 bases. Germline-derived CDR1 and CDR2 are SGHTA and FQGTGA. V dropped 5 bases and J dropped 1; count of bases not matched to a gene: 8. This CDR3 contains 16 residues. CDR3 residues: CASSPSAGGSNQPQHF. The DNA for the CDR3 is TGTGCCAGCAGCCCCAGCGCAGGGGGAAGCAATCAGCCCCAGCATTTT. Complete variable domain (other parts from reference TRBV7-3 and TRBJ1-5): GAGVSQTPSNKVTEKGKYVELRCDPISGHTALYWYRQSLGQGPEFLIYFQGTGAADDSGLPNDRFFAVRPEGSVSTLKIQRTERGDSAVYLCASSPSAGGSNQPQHFGDGTRLSIL.

The CDR3 loop reads CASSHPGTPAYEQYF. DNA for the CDR3: TGCGCCAGCTCCCACCCCGGGACACCAGCCTACGAGCAGTACTTC. The chain has TRBV4-1 and TRBJ2-7, with a possible D match to TRBD1 (6 bases). The CDR3 is 15 amino acids. Germline CDR1 is MGHRA and CDR2 is YSYEKL. The V gene lost 8 bases and the J gene lost 2 bases, with 19 bases spanning the gap.

This clone turned up a few times. The rearrangement links TRBV5-1 to TRBJ2-7; D might be TRBD2 (6 bases). Germline V gene data show CDR1 as SGHRS and CDR2 as YFSETQ. The V end lost 4 bases, the J end lost 5 bases, and 16 bases lay between the germline ends. CDR3 length equals 14 residues. CDR3 amino acids: CASSTGTFGDEQYF. CDR3 bases: TGCGCCAGCAGCACCGGGACTTTCGGCGACGAGCAGTACTTC.

The chain employs TRBV29-1 and TRBJ2-1; 14 nucleotides align to TRBD2. V was clipped by 7 bases and J by 10 bases; unmatched bases: 6. Germline assignment: CDR1 SQVTM and CDR2 ANQGSEA. The length of the CDR3 is 13 residues. For the CDR3, the DNA is TGCAGCGACCGACTAGCGGGAGGGCCGGAGCAGTTCTTC. It codes for CSDRLAGGPEQFF.

The chain couples TRBV10-1 to TRBJ2-1; a possible D gene is TRBD2 (6 bases). Germline V gives CDR1 WNHNN, CDR2 SYGVQD (reference sequence). Deletions cut 2 bases from V and 10 bases from J, with 12 bases between. The CDR3 covers 13 residues. CDR3 region: CASSEVGSIEQFF. CDR3 DNA sequence: TGCGCCAGCAGTGAGGTCGGGAGCATCGAGCAGTTCTTC.

The chain carries TRBV29-1 and TRBJ2-1; maybe TRBD1 (5 bases). Germline V gene data show CDR1 as SQVTM and CDR2 as ANQGSEA. There are 12 residues in the CDR3. Trimming stripped 4 bases from V and 8 bases from J, with 12 bases between. The DNA for the CDR3 is TGCAGCGTTGGGCAGCCCAGGGATGAGCAGTTCTTC. This sequence encodes CSVGQPRDEQFF.

V gene TRBV11-2 combines with J gene TRBJ2-5, with D tentatively TRBD2 (6 bases). V lost 4 bases, J lost 10 bases, and 16 bases lay in between. This CDR3 has 13 residues. Germline CDR1 and CDR2: SGHAT and FQNNGV. CDR3 amino acids: CASSWEAVPIQYF. In DNA, the CDR3 is TGTGCCAGCAGCTGGGAGGCCGTGCCCATCCAGTACTTC.

Points on this clone: A read error may account for a junction end that differs from germline. The gene calls are TRBV4-1 and TRBJ2-2; a possible D gene is TRBD1 (6 bases). This CDR3 spans 16 amino acids. CDR1 is MGHRA and CDR2 is YSYEKL in the germline V gene. The CDR3 nucleotides are TGCGCCAGCAACCAACCTGGGGGCGTGCCCACCGGGGAGCTGTTTTTT. Translating gives CASNQPGGVPTGELFF.

The chain has TRBV7-9 and TRBJ2-5; 7 nucleotides agree with TRBD2. This CDR3 comprises 15 residues. V lost 1 base to trimming and J lost 5 bases; unmatched junction nucleotides: 7. Germline V lookup: CDR1 SEHNR, CDR2 FQNEAQ (reference sequence). CDR3 in DNA: TGTGCCAGCAGCTTAGTTACGGGGGGTGCGGAGACCCAGTACTTC. Residues: CASSLVTGGAETQYF.

This chain joins TRBV5-1 and TRBJ1-2; perhaps TRBD1 as D (5 bases). The CDR3 sequence is 13 residues long. V was trimmed by 4 bases and J by 14 bases, leaving 21 bases between them. Germline V gene sequence: CDR1 SGHRS, CDR2 YFSETQ. This CDR3 is CASSITTDRRVTF. The CDR3 nucleotides read TGCGCCAGCAGCATAACCACTGACAGACGGGTGACCTTC. Complete variable domain (other parts from reference TRBV5-1 and TRBJ1-2): KAGVTQTPRYLIKTRGQQVTLSCSPISGHRSVSWYQQTPGQGLQFLFEYFSETQRNKGNFPGRFSGRQFSNSRSEMNVSTLELGDSALYLCASSITTDRRVTFGSGTRLTVV.

The rearrangement uses TRBV7-2 and TRBJ1-5; D perhaps matches TRBD1 (5 bases). The ends were cut back, 6 bases at V and 8 bases at J, with 17 bases in the middle. The CDR3 consists of 14 residues. CDR1 and CDR2 from the germline V gene are SGHTA and FQGNSA. The CDR3 bases are TGTGCCAGCAGTCTTAGGACACCAGAAGAGCCCCAGCATTTT. It yields the protein CASSLRTPEEPQHF.

This rearrangement joins TRBV6-5 to TRBJ1-3; D is perhaps TRBD1 (5 bases). The CDR3 is 16 amino acids. Per germline, CDR1 MNHEY and CDR2 SVGAGI. The V end lost 1 base, the J end lost 3 bases, and 13 bases lay between the germline ends. In nucleotides, the CDR3 is TGTGCCAGCAGTTACTACCTTCCGGGGGTTGGAAACACCATATATTTT. Residues: CASSYYLPGVGNTIYF.

This chain links TRBV3-1 (or the pseudogene TRBV3-2) with TRBJ2-1; 7 nucleotides match TRBD1. The CDR3 length is 14 residues. Germline trimming cut 5 bases from V and 7 bases from J; bases unmatched to any gene: 8. The V gene's germline CDR1 is LGHDT and CDR2 YNNKEL (reference sequence). The CDR3 sequence: CASSDRTGWNEQFF. In nucleotides, the CDR3 is TGTGCCAGCAGCGACCGGACAGGTTGGAATGAGCAGTTCTTC.

The chain couples TRBV4-1 to TRBJ2-7; D perhaps matches TRBD1 (6 bases). The V gene lost 3 bases and the J gene lost 0 bases, with 12 bases spanning the gap. CDR1 is MGHRA and CDR2 is YSYEKL in the germline V gene. This CDR3 comprises 15 residues. CDR3 in amino acids: CASSQNTGPSYEQYF. CDR3 coding DNA: TGCGCCAGCAGCCAGAACACAGGGCCCTCCTACGAGCAGTACTTC.